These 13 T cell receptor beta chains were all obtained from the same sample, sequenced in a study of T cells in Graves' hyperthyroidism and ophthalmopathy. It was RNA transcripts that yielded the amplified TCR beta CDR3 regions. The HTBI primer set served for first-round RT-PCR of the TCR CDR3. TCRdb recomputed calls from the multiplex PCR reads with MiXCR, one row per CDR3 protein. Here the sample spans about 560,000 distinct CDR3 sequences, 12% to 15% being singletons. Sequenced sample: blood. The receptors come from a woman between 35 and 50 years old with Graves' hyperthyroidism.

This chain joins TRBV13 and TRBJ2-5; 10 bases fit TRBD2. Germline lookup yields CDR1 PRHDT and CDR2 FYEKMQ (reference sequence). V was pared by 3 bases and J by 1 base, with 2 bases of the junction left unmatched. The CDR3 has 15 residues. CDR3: CASSFASGSQETQYF. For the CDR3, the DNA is TGTGCCAGCAGCTTTGCTAGCGGGAGCCAAGAGACCCAGTACTTC.

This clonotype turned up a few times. The CDR3 reads CASSEAPTGELFF. Here the CDR3 DNA reads TGTGCCAGCAGTGAAGCGCCGACCGGGGAGCTGTTTTTT. This rearrangement joins TRBV2 to TRBJ2-2; unclear D gene. Per germline, CDR1 SNHLY and CDR2 FYNNEI. The length of the CDR3 is 13 residues. V dropped 0 bases and J dropped 5 bases, with 4 bases sitting between them.

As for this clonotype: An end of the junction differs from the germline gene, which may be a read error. In DNA, the CDR3 is TGTGCCAGTAGTCCCGTGACAGGGGTCACAGATACACAGTATTTT. Its protein product is CASSPVTGVTDTQYF. The genes are TRBV19 and TRBJ2-3; 8 nucleotides align to TRBD1. The CDR3 contains 15 residues. Germline CDR1 is LNHDA and CDR2 is SQIVND (reference sequence).

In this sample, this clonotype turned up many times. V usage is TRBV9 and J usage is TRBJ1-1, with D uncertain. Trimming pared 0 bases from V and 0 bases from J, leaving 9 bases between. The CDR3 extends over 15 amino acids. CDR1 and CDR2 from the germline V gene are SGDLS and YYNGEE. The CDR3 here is CASSVGEGMNTEAFF. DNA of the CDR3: TGTGCCAGCAGCGTAGGAGAGGGCATGAACACTGAAGCTTTCTTT.

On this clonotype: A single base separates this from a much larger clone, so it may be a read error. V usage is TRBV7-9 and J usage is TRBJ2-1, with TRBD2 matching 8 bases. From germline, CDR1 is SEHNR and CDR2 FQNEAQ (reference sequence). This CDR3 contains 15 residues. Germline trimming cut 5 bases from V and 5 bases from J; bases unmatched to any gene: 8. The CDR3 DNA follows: TGTGCCAGCAGCGTGTCTAGCGGGTCCCACAATGAGCAGTTCTTC. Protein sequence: CASSVSSGSHNEQFF.

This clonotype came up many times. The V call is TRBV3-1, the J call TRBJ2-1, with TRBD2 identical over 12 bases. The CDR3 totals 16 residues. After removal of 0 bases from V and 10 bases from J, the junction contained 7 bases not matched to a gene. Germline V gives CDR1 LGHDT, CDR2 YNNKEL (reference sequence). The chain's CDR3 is CASSQDLLAGGLEQFF. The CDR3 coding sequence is TGTGCCAGCAGCCAAGATTTACTAGCGGGAGGATTGGAGCAGTTCTTC.

The CDR3 DNA is TGTGCCAGCAGCCAAGGTGCCGTAGGCAACGTCCTGACTTTC. Translation gives CASSQGAVGNVLTF. This rearrangement joins TRBV4-2 to TRBJ2-6, with D unresolved. The germline V gene encodes CDR1 LGHNA and CDR2 YNFKEQ. V lost 1 base to trimming and J lost 9 bases, with 10 bases between them. The CDR3 is 14 residues long.

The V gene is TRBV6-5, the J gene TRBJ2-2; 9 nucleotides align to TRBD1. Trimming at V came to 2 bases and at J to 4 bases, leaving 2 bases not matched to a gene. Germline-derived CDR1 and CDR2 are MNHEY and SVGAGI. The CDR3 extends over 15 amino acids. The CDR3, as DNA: TGTGCCAGCAGTTACGGACAGGGGCCCACCGGGGAGCTGTTTTTT. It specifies CASSYGQGPTGELFF.

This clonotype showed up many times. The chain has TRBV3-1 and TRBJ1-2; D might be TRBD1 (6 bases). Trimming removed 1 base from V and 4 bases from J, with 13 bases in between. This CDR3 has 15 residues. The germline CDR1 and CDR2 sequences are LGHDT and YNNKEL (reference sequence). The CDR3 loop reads CASSQGQGPGYGYTF. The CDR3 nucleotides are TGTGCCAGCAGCCAAGGCCAGGGGCCTGGCTATGGCTACACCTTC. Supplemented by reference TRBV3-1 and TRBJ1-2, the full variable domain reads DTAVSQTPKYLVTQMGNDKSIKCEQNLGHDTMYWYKQDSKKFLKIMFSYNNKELIINETVPNRFSPKSPDKAHLNLHINSLELGDSAVYFCASSQGQGPGYGYTFGSGTRLTVV.

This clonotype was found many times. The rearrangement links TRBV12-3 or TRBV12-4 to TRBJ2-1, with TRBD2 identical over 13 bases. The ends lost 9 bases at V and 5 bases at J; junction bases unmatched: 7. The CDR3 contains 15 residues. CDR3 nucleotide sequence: TGTGCCAGTCACCCGGGGACTAGCGGGGACAATGAGCAGTTCTTC. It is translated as CASHPGTSGDNEQFF.

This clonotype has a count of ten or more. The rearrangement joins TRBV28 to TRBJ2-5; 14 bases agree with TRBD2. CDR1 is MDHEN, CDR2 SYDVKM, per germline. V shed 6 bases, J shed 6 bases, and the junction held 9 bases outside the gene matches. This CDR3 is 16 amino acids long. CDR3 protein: CASRRPGLAGVKTQYF. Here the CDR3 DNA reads TGTGCCAGCAGACGGCCGGGACTAGCGGGAGTGAAGACCCAGTACTTC.

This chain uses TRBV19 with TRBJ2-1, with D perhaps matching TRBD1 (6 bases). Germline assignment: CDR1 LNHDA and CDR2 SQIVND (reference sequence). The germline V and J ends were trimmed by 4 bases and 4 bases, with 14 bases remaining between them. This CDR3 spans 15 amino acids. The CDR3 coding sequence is TGTGCCAGTAGTAGCCGGACAGCGAATTACAATGAGCAGTTCTTC. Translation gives CASSSRTANYNEQFF.

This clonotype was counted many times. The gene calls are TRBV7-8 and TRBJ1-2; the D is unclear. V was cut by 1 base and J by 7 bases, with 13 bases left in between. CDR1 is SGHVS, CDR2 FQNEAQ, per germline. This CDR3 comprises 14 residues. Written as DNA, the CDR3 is TGTGCCAGCAGCTTAGAAAGTCGGGGTTCTGGCTACACCTTC. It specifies CASSLESRGSGYTF.